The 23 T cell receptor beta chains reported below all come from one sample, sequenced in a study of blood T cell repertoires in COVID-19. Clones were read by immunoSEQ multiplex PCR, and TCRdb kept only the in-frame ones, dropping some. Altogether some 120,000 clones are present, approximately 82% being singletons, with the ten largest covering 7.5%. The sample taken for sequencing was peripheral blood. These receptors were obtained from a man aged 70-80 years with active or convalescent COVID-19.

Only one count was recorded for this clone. The CDR3 sequence is CASSDRRGAEAFF. The DNA of the CDR3 is TGTGCCAGCAGTGACCGACGGGGGGCTGAAGCTTTCTTT. The chain combines TRBV6-4 with TRBJ1-1; possibly TRBD1 for D (5 bases). This CDR3 comprises 13 residues. The V end was cut by 2 bases, the J end by 6 bases, with 10 bases between. Looked up from germline, CDR1 is MRHNA and CDR2 is SNTAGT.

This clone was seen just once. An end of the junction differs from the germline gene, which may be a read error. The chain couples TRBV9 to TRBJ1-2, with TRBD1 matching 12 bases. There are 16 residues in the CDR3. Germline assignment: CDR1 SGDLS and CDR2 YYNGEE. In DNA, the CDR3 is TGTGCCAGCAGTGATCCGGGACAGGGGGCTAATTATGGCTACACCTTC. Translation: CASSDPGQGANYGYTF.

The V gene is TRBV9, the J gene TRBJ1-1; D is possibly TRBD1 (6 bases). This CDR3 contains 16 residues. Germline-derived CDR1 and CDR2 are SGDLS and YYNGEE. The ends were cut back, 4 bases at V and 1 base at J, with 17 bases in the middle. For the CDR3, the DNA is TGTGCCAGCAGCAATAGTCAGGGGTCGAGGAACACTGAAGCTTTCTTT. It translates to CASSNSQGSRNTEAFF.

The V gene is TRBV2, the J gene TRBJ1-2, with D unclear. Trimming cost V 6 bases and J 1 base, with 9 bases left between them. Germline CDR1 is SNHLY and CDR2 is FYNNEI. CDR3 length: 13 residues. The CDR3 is CASRETGNYGYTF. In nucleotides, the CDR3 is TGTGCCAGCAGGGAGACTGGTAACTATGGCTACACCTTC.

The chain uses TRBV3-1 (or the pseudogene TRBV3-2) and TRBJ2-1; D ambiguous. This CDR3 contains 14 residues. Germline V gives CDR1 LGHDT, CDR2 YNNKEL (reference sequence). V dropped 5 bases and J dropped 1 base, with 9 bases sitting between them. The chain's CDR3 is CASSVYRSYNEQFF. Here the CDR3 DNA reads TGTGCCAGCAGCGTCTACCGATCCTACAATGAGCAGTTCTTC.

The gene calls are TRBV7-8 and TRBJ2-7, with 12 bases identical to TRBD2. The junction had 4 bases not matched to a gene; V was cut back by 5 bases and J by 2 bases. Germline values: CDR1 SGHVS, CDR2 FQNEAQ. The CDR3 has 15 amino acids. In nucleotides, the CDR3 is TGTGCCAGCAGCATGACTAGCGGGAGACCCTACGAGCAGTACTTC. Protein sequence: CASSMTSGRPYEQYF.

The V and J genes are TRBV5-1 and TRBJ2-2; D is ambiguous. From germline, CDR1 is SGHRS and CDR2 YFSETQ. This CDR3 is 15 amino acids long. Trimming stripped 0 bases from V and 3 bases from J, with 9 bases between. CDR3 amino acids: CASSLEIGDTGELFF. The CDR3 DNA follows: TGCGCCAGCAGCTTGGAGATAGGAGACACCGGGGAGCTGTTTTTT.

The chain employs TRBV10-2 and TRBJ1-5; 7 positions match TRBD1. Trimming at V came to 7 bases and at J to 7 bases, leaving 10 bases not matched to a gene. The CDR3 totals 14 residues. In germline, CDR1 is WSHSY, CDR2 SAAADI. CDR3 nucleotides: TGCGCCAGCACCGAGACAGGGACGTCGCAGCCCCAGCATTTT. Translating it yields CASTETGTSQPQHF.

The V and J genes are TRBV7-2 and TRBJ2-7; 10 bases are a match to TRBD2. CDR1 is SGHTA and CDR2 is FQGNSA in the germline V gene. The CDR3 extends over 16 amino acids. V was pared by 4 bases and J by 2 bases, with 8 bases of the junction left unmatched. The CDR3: CASSSPWTSGPYEQYF. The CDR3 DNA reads TGTGCCAGCAGCTCACCATGGACTAGCGGCCCCTACGAGCAGTACTTC.

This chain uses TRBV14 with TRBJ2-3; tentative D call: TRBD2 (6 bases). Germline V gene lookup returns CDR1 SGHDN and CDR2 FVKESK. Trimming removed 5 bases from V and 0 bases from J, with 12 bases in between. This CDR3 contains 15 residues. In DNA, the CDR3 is TGTGCCAGCAGCATCGGGAGTGCCAGCACAGATACGCAGTATTTT. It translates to CASSIGSASTDTQYF.

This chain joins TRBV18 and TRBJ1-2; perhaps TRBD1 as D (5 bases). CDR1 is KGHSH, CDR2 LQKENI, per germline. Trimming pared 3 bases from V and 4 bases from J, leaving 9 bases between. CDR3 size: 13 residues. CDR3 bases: TGTGCCAGCTCACCTGGGGCTAGCTATGGCTACACCTTC. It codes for CASSPGASYGYTF.

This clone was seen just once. The CDR3 bases are TGTGCCAGCAGCGTCGACAGGGGGCTTCAGCCCCAGCATTTT. Its translation: CASSVDRGLQPQHF. This sequence joins TRBV5-5 and TRBJ1-5; TRBD1 matches 10 bases. The CDR3 is 14 residues long. Trimming removed 4 bases from V and 6 bases from J; junction bases left unmatched: 4. Germline CDR1 is SGHKS and CDR2 is YYEKEE (reference sequence).

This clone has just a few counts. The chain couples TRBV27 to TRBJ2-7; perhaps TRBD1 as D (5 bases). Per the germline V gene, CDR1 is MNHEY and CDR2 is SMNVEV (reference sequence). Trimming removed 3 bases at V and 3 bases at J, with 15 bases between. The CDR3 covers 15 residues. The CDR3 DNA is TGTGCCAGCAGTTTCTCTTACTTGACAGTCTACGAGCAGTACTTC. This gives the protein CASSFSYLTVYEQYF.

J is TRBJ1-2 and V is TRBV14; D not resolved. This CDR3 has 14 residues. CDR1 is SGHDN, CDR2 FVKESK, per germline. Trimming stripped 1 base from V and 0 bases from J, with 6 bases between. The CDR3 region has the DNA TGTGCCAGCAGCCAAGCCCATGCTAACTATGGCTACACCTTC. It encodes CASSQAHANYGYTF.

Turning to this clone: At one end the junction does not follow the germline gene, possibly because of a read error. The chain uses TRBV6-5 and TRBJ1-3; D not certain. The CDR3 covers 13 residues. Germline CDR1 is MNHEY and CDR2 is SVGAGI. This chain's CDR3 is CAGRRGAGNTIYF. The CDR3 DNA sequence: TGTGCCGGCAGACGCGGGGCTGGAAACACCATATATTTT.

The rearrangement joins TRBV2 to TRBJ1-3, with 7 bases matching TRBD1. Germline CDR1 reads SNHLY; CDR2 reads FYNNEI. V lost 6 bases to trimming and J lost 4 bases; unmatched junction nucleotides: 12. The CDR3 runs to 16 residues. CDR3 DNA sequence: TGTGCCAGCAGAGTACAGGGGACATTCTCCGGAAACACCATATATTTT. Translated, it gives CASRVQGTFSGNTIYF. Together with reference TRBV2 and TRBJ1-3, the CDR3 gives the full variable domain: EPEVTQTPSHQVTQMGQEVILRCVPISNHLYFYWYRQILGQKVEFLVSFYNNEISEKSEIFDDQFSVERPDGSNFTLKIRSTKLEDSAMYFCASRVQGTFSGNTIYFGEGSWLTVV.

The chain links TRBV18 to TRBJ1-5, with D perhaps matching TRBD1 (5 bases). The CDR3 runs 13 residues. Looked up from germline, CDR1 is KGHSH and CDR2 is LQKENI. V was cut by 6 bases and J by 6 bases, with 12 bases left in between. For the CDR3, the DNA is TGTGCCAGCTCCGCAGGGATCACTCAGCCCCAGCATTTT. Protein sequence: CASSAGITQPQHF. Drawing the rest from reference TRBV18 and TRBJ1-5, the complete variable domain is NAGVMQNPRHLVRRRGQEARLRCSPMKGHSHVYWYRQLPEEGLKFMVYLQKENIIDESGMPKERFSAEFPKEGPSILRIQQVVRGDSAAYFCASSAGITQPQHFGDGTRLSIL.

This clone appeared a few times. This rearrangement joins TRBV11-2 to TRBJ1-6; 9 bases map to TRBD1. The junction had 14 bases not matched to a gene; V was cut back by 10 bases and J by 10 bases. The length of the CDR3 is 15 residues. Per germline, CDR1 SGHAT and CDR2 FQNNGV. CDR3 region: CATGEQGALRSPLHF. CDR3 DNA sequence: TGTGCCACTGGGGAACAGGGGGCTTTAAGGTCACCCCTCCACTTT.

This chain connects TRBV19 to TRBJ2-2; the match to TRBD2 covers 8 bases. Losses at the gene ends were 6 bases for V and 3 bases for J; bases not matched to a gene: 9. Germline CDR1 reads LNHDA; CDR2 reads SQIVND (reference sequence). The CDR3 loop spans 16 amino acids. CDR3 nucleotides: TGTGCCAGTAGACAAACTAGCGGCAGGGACACCGGGGAGCTGTTTTTT. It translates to CASRQTSGRDTGELFF.

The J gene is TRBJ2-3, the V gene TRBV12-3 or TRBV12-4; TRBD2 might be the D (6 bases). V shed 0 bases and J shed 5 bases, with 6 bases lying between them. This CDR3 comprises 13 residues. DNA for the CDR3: TGTGCCAGCAGTTTAGCGCGGGGAGATACGCAGTATTTT. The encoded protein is CASSLARGDTQYF.

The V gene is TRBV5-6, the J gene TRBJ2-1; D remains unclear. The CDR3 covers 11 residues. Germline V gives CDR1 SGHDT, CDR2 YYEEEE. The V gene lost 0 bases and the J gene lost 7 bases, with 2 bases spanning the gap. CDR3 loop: CASSLANEQFF. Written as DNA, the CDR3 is TGTGCCAGCAGCTTGGCAAATGAGCAGTTCTTC.

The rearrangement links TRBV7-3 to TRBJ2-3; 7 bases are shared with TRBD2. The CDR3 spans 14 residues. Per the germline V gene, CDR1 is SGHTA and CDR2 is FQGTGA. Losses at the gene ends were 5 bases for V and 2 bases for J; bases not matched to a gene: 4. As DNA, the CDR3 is TGTGCCAGCAGCCAGGCGGGAGACACAGATACGCAGTATTTT. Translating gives CASSQAGDTDTQYF.

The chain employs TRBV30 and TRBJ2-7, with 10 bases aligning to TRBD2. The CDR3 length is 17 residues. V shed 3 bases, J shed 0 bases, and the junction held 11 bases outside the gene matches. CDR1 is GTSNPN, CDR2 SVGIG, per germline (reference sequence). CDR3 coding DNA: TGTGCCTGGAGGGCTAGCGGGAGTCCACCTCCCTCCTACGAGCAGTACTTC. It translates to CAWRASGSPPPSYEQYF. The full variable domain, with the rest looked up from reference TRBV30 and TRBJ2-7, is SQTIHQWPATLVQPVGSPLSLECTVEGTSNPNLYWYRQAAGRGLQLLFYSVGIGQISSEVPQNLSASRPQDRQFILSSKKLLLSDSGFYLCAWRASGSPPPSYEQYFGPGTRLTVT.